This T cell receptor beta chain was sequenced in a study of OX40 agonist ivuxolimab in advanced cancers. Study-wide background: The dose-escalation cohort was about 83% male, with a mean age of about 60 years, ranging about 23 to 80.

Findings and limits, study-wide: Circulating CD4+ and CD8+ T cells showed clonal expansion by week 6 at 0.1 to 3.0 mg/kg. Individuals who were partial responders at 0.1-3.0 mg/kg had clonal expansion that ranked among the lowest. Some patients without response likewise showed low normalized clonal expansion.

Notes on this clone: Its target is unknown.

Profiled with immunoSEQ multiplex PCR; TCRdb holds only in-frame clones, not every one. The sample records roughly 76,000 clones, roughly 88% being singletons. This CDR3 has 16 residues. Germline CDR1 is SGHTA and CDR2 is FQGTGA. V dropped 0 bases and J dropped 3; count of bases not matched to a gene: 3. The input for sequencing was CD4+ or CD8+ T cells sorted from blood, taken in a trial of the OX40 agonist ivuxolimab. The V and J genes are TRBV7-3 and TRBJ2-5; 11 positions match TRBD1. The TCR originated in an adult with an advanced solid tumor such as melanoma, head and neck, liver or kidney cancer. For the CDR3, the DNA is TGTGCCAGCAGCTTAACCGGACAGGGGGCTAAAGAGACCCAGTACTTC. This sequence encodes CASSLTGQGAKETQYF.